This is a list of T cell receptor beta chains from one sample in a study of early T cells in non-severe SARS-CoV-2 infection. TCRdb reprocessed the 5' RACE reads with MiXCR, giving one entry per CDR3 protein. The sample records over 55,000 distinct CDR3 sequences, approximately 13% being singletons. The specimen was whole blood. The receptor set was obtained from an adult who was a healthcare worker with PCR-confirmed SARS-CoV-2 infection or an uninfected control (not recorded which). The CDR3 runs from the conserved cysteine through the conserved F or W. The order of the fields is V gene, J gene, D gene, clone size, CDR3 protein, CDR3 DNA. D genes are given only for firm matches. Clone size is not always given. Where it is, it says once, few, many or a class for expanded clones.

v_call: TRBV27; j_call: TRBJ2-7; d_call: TRBD1; clone_size: many; cdr3_aa: CASSLLGTGYEQYF; cdr3_nt: TGTGCCAGCAGTTTATTAGGGACAGGTTACGAGCAGTACTTC
v_call: TRBV5-1; j_call: TRBJ1-1; d_call: .; clone_size: many; cdr3_aa: CASSLWLNTEAFF; cdr3_nt: TGCGCCAGCAGCTTGTGGCTGAACACTGAAGCTTTCTTT
v_call: TRBV10-3; j_call: TRBJ2-3; d_call: .; clone_size: many; cdr3_aa: CAISGLGTQYF; cdr3_nt: TGTGCCATCAGTGGCCTGGGTACGCAGTATTTT
v_call: TRBV28; j_call: TRBJ2-3; d_call: .; clone_size: few; cdr3_aa: CATTGGTDTQYF; cdr3_nt: TGTGCAACAACGGGGGGCACAGATACGCAGTATTTT
v_call: TRBV28; j_call: TRBJ1-4; d_call: .; clone_size: many; cdr3_aa: CASRPLGAANEKLFF; cdr3_nt: TGTGCCAGCAGGCCATTGGGGGCCGCTAATGAAAAACTGTTTTTT
v_call: TRBV12-5; j_call: TRBJ2-1; d_call: .; clone_size: .; cdr3_aa: CASAVDSSYNEQFF; cdr3_nt: TGTGCTAGTGCTGTGGACAGCTCCTACAATGAGCAGTTCTTC
v_call: TRBV6-2/TRBV6-3; j_call: TRBJ2-2; d_call: TRBD1; clone_size: .; cdr3_aa: CASRHGTGPGELFF; cdr3_nt: TGTGCCAGCAGACACGGGACAGGGCCCGGGGAGCTGTTTTTT
v_call: TRBV12-3/TRBV12-4; j_call: TRBJ2-1; d_call: .; clone_size: many; cdr3_aa: CASSFGWAGSYNEQFF; cdr3_nt: TGTGCCAGCAGTTTTGGTTGGGCAGGGTCCTACAATGAGCAGTTCTTC
v_call: TRBV6-2/TRBV6-3; j_call: TRBJ1-2; d_call: .; clone_size: many; cdr3_aa: CASSRRDGPIYGYTF; cdr3_nt: TGTGCCAGCAGCCGCCGGGACGGACCCATCTATGGCTACACCTTC
v_call: TRBV7-2; j_call: TRBJ1-4; d_call: .; clone_size: many; cdr3_aa: CASSPSQREKLFF; cdr3_nt: TGTGCCAGCAGCCCATCTCAACGGGAAAAACTGTTTTTT
v_call: TRBV5-1; j_call: TRBJ2-5; d_call: .; clone_size: .; cdr3_aa: CASSPSGEETQYF; cdr3_nt: TGCGCCAGCAGCCCCTCAGGGGAAGAGACCCAGTACTTC
v_call: TRBV28; j_call: TRBJ2-3; d_call: .; clone_size: many; cdr3_aa: CASSSGRGTDTQYF; cdr3_nt: TGTGCCAGCAGTTCAGGGAGAGGGACAGATACGCAGTATTTT
v_call: TRBV28; j_call: TRBJ2-7; d_call: .; clone_size: many; cdr3_aa: CASSLGGMGSYEQYF; cdr3_nt: TGTGCCAGCAGTTTAGGGGGGATGGGCTCCTACGAGCAGTACTTC
v_call: TRBV20-1; j_call: TRBJ1-1; d_call: .; clone_size: many; cdr3_aa: CSASGTVRIF; cdr3_nt: TGCAGTGCCTCCGGGACGGTGAGAATCTTT
v_call: TRBV4-2; j_call: TRBJ1-3; d_call: TRBD1; clone_size: many; cdr3_aa: CASSQHDRASGNTIYF; cdr3_nt: TGTGCCAGCAGCCAGCATGACAGGGCCTCTGGAAACACCATATATTTT
v_call: TRBV12-5; j_call: TRBJ1-1; d_call: TRBD1; clone_size: many; cdr3_aa: CASGLVNKQGAMNTEAFF; cdr3_nt: TGTGCTAGTGGTTTGGTAAACAAACAGGGGGCTATGAACACTGAAGCTTTCTTT
v_call: TRBV9; j_call: TRBJ2-5; d_call: TRBD1; clone_size: .; cdr3_aa: CASRQGETQYF; cdr3_nt: TGTGCCAGCCGACAGGGAGAGACCCAGTACTTC
v_call: TRBV28; j_call: TRBJ2-7; d_call: .; clone_size: many; cdr3_aa: CASSLAGSSSYEQYF; cdr3_nt: TGTGCCAGCAGTTTAGCCGGGAGTTCCTCCTACGAGCAGTACTTC
v_call: TRBV12-3/TRBV12-4; j_call: TRBJ1-5; d_call: .; clone_size: many; cdr3_aa: CASSQVGGAANQPQHF; cdr3_nt: TGTGCCAGCAGCCAAGTGGGGGGGGCGGCCAATCAGCCCCAGCATTTT
v_call: TRBV28; j_call: TRBJ2-7; d_call: .; clone_size: .; cdr3_aa: CASTQRGLARQYF; cdr3_nt: TGTGCCAGCACCCAACGGGGGCTCGCAAGGCAGTACTTC
v_call: TRBV20-1; j_call: TRBJ1-5; d_call: .; clone_size: many; cdr3_aa: CSARGGTSNQPQHF; cdr3_nt: TGCAGTGCTAGAGGGGGGACTTCGAATCAGCCCCAGCATTTT
v_call: TRBV12-3/TRBV12-4; j_call: TRBJ2-2; d_call: TRBD2; clone_size: .; cdr3_aa: CTSSQRGGDTGELFF; cdr3_nt: TGTACCAGCAGTCAGCGGGGGGGTGACACCGGGGAGCTGTTTTTT
v_call: TRBV6-6; j_call: TRBJ2-5; d_call: TRBD2; clone_size: .; cdr3_aa: CASSTLAGGPRGETQYF; cdr3_nt: TGTGCCAGCAGTACCCTAGCGGGGGGGCCACGGGGAGAGACCCAGTACTTC
v_call: TRBV29-1; j_call: TRBJ2-3; d_call: .; clone_size: .; cdr3_aa: CSVEPDSALPSTDTQYF; cdr3_nt: TGCAGCGTTGAGCCTGATTCGGCGTTGCCTAGCACAGATACGCAGTATTTT